These 14 T cell receptor beta chains were sequenced from one sample in a study of T cell responses to AZD1222 COVID-19 vaccine. Sequencing was performed with immunoSEQ multiplex PCR; in TCRdb, only in-frame clones are kept and a portion is missing. Here the sample spans 82,000 or so clones, 90% being singletons. Here the sequenced sample was peripheral blood, taken on day 0 of AZD1222 vaccination. The receptors here all came from an adult in good health.

The rearrangement links TRBV6-5 to TRBJ2-5, with TRBD2 identical over 12 bases. V was clipped by 6 bases and J by 6 bases; unmatched bases: 8. The CDR3 sequence is 15 residues long. Germline values: CDR1 MNHEY, CDR2 SVGAGI. The CDR3 protein is CASRLTSGGFKTQYF. CDR3 nucleotides: TGTGCCAGCAGACTAACTAGCGGGGGGTTTAAGACCCAGTACTTC.

V usage is TRBV9 and J usage is TRBJ2-3, with 8 bases aligning to TRBD2. The CDR3 sequence is 15 residues long. The germline CDR1 and CDR2 sequences are SGDLS and YYNGEE. The V segment lost 0 bases and the J segment 10 bases; nucleotides outside the gene matches: 10. CDR3 sequence reads: CASSVAGLAGWAQYF. The DNA for the CDR3 is TGTGCCAGCAGCGTAGCTGGACTAGCCGGGTGGGCGCAGTATTTT.

V is TRBV6-5 and J is TRBJ2-2; no definite D call. CDR1 is MNHEY and CDR2 is SVGAGI in the germline V gene. V was trimmed by 0 bases and J by 3 bases, leaving 11 bases between them. The CDR3 is 16 residues long. CDR3 sequence (DNA): TGTGCCAGCAGTTACTCCGGTCGACACCACACCGGGGAGCTGTTTTTT. Protein: CASSYSGRHHTGELFF.

The chain employs TRBV5-1 and TRBJ1-6; TRBD1 is a possible D gene (5 bases). In germline, CDR1 is SGHRS, CDR2 YFSETQ. The length of the CDR3 is 15 residues. Between the trimmed V and J ends, which lost 0 bases and 10 bases, there was a span of 14 bases. In DNA form, the CDR3 reads TGCGCCAGCAGCTTGGGAGATTCTGGGGGATCACCCCTCCACTTT. Protein: CASSLGDSGGSPLHF.

V gene TRBV6-6 combines with J gene TRBJ1-5; perhaps TRBD1 as D (6 bases). CDR1 MNHNY and CDR2 SVGAGI come from the germline V gene (reference sequence). The CDR3 length is 15 residues. V shed 5 bases and J shed 1 base, with 12 bases lying between them. The CDR3 coding sequence is TGTGCCAGCAGTCCCGTCACAGGGAGCAATCAGCCCCAGCATTTT. Translation: CASSPVTGSNQPQHF.

Only one count was recorded for this clone. V and J are TRBV27 and TRBJ1-1; no clear D gene. The CDR3 consists of 11 residues. Germline CDR1 MNHEY, CDR2 SMNVEV (reference sequence). Trimming removed 4 bases at V and 3 bases at J, with 3 bases between. The CDR3 DNA is TGTGCCAGCAGTTCAGACACTGAAGCTTTCTTT. It codes for CASSSDTEAFF.

The genes are TRBV5-1 and TRBJ2-2; 7 bases align to TRBD1. The CDR3 is 15 amino acids. V gave up 3 bases and J gave up 3 bases; unmatched junction bases: 5. In germline, CDR1 is SGHRS, CDR2 YFSETQ. The CDR3 spells CASSYKTGYTGELFF. CDR3 DNA: TGCGCCAGCAGCTATAAGACAGGGTACACCGGGGAGCTGTTTTTT.

There are a few counts of this clone. The chain recombines TRBV6-2 or TRBV6-3 with TRBJ1-6, with 7 bases that match TRBD1. Germline assignment: CDR1 MNHEY and CDR2 SVGEGT. With V trimmed by 0 bases and J by 0 bases, 8 bases remained unmatched. The CDR3 covers 19 residues. In DNA form, the CDR3 reads TGTGCCAGCAGTTACTCGGCGGGACAGATGAGCTCCTATAATTCACCCCTCCACTTT. Its translation is CASSYSAGQMSSYNSPLHF.

The chain has TRBV11-2 and TRBJ1-5, with D possibly matching TRBD1 (5 bases). Trimming removed 5 bases from V and 2 bases from J, with 19 bases in between. The CDR3 sequence is 17 residues long. Germline V gene sequence: CDR1 SGHAT, CDR2 FQNNGV. The CDR3 protein is CASSRDGGRGGNQPQHF. The CDR3 DNA follows: TGTGCCAGCAGCCGGGACGGAGGAAGGGGAGGCAATCAGCCCCAGCATTTT.

The chain combines TRBV5-4 with TRBJ2-3; D may correspond to TRBD1 or TRBD2 (5 bases each). Per germline, CDR1 SGHNT and CDR2 YYREEE (reference sequence). The CDR3 extends over 15 amino acids. The V end lost 2 bases, the J end lost 6 bases, and 16 bases lay between the germline ends. The CDR3 loop is CASSLNLRGSDTQYF. As DNA, the CDR3 is TGTGCCAGCAGCTTAAATCTCCGGGGCTCGGATACGCAGTATTTT.

The count of this clone is one. The chain employs TRBV4-1 and TRBJ2-5, with a weak D call TRBD1 (6 bases). V lost 0 bases, J lost 4 bases, and 12 bases lay in between. The length of the CDR3 is 15 residues. Germline values: CDR1 MGHRA, CDR2 YSYEKL. CDR3: CASSQDTGFGETQYF. The CDR3 DNA reads TGCGCCAGCAGCCAAGATACAGGGTTCGGAGAGACCCAGTACTTC.

V and J are TRBV3-1 (or the pseudogene TRBV3-2) and TRBJ1-2, with a tentative D call TRBD1 (5 bases). V was cut by 1 base and J by 7 bases, with 19 bases left in between. The CDR3 totals 16 residues. Per germline, CDR1 LGHDT and CDR2 YNNKEL (reference sequence). The DNA of the CDR3 is TGTGCCAGCAGCCAAGTTTGGGCAACAGGAGGCTCTGGCTACACCTTC. The encoded protein is CASSQVWATGGSGYTF.

This clone was observed once. This sequence joins TRBV18 and TRBJ1-5; 7 bases agree with TRBD1. V lost 3 bases and J lost 3; bases outside the gene matches: 8. CDR3 length: 16 residues. The germline V gene has CDR1 KGHSH and CDR2 LQKENI. The CDR3 region is CASSPTGQSPNQPQHF. For the CDR3, the DNA is TGTGCCAGCTCACCCACGGGACAGAGCCCCAATCAGCCCCAGCATTTT.

V is TRBV5-1 and J is TRBJ2-2; TRBD2 matches 15 bases. Germline loops: CDR1 SGHRS, CDR2 YFSETQ. CDR3 length: 16 amino acids. With V trimmed by 4 bases and J by 6 bases, 4 bases remained unmatched. CDR3 amino acids: CASSRTSGGVPGELFF. DNA for the CDR3: TGCGCCAGCAGCAGGACTAGCGGGGGGGTCCCCGGGGAGCTGTTTTTT. Together with reference TRBV5-1 and TRBJ2-2, the CDR3 gives the full variable domain: KAGVTQTPRYLIKTRGQQVTLSCSPISGHRSVSWYQQTPGQGLQFLFEYFSETQRNKGNFPGRFSGRQFSNSRSEMNVSTLELGDSALYLCASSRTSGGVPGELFFGEGSRLTVL.